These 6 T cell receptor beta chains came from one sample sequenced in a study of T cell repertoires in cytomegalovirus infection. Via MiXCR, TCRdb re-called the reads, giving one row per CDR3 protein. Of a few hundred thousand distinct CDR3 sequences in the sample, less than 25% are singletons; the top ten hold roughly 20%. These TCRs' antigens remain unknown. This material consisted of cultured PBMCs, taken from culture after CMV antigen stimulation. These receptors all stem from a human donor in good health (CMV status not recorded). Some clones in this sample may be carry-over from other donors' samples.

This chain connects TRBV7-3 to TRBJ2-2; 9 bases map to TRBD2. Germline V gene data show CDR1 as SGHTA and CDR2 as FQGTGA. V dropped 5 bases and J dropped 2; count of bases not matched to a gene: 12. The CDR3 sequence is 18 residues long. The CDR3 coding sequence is TGTGCCAGCAGCAAATCCCCTGAGACTAGCGGTAACACCGGGGAGCTGTTTTTT. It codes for CASSKSPETSGNTGELFF.

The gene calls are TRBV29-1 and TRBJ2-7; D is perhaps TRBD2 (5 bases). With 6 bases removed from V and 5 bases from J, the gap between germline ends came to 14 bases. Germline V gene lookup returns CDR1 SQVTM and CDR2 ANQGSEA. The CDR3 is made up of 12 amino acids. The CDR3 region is CSVGVAGDEQYF. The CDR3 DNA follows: TGCAGCGTGGGAGTCGCTGGCGACGAGCAGTACTTC.

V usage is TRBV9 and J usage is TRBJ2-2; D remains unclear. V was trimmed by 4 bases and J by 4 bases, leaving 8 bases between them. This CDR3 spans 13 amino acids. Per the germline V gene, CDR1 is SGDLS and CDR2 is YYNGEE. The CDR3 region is CASSLLPTGELFF. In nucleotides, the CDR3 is TGTGCCAGCAGCCTCTTACCCACCGGGGAGCTGTTTTTT.

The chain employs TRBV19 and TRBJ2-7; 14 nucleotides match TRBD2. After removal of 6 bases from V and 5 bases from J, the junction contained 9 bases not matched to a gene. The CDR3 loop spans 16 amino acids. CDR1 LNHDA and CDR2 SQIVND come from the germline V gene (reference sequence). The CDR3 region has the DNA TGTGCCAGTAGGGCGGGACTAGCGGGAGTCGAGAACGAGCAGTACTTC. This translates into CASRAGLAGVENEQYF.

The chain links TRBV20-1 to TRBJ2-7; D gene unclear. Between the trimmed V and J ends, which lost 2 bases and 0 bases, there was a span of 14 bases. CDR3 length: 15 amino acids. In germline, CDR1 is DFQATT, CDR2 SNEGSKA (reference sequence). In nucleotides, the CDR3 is TGCAGTGCTAGAACTCCGGGCCCAAGCTCCTACGAGCAGTACTTC. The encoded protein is CSARTPGPSSYEQYF.

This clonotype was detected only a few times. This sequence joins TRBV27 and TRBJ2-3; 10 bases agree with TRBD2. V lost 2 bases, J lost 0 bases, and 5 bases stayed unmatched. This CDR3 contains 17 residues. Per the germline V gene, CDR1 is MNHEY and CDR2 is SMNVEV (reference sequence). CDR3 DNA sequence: TGTGCCAGCAGTTTACTGCCGACTAGCGGGAGCACAGATACGCAGTATTTT. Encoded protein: CASSLLPTSGSTDTQYF.